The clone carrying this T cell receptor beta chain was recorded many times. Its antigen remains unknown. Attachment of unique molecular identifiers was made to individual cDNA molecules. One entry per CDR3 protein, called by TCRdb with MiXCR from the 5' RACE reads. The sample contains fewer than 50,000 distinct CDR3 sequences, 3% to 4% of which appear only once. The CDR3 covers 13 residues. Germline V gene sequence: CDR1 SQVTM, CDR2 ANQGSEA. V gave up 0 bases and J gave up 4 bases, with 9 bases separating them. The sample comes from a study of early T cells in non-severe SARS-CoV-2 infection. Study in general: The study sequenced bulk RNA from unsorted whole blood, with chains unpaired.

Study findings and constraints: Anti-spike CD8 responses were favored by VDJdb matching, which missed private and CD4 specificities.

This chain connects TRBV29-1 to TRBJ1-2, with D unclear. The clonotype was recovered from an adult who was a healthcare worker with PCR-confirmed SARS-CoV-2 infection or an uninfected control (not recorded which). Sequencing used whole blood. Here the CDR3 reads CSVEDQRAYGYTF. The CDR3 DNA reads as TGCAGCGTTGAAGATCAGCGCGCCTATGGCTACACCTTC.